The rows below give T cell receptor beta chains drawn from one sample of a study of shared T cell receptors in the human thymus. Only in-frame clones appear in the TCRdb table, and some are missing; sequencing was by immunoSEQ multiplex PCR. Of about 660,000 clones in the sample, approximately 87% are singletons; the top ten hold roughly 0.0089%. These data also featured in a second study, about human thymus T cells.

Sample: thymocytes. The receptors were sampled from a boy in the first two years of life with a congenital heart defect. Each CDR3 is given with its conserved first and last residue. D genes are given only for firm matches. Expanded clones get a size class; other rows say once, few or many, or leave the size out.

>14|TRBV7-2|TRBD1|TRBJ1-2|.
TGTGCCAGCAGCCTACAGGGGCCGGATTATGGCTACACCTTC
CASSLQGPDYGYTF
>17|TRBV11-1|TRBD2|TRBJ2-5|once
TGTGCCAGCAGCTTAGTGGGGACTACCTTTCCCCAAGAGACCCAGTACTTC
CASSLVGTTFPQETQYF
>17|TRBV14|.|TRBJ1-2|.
TGTGCCAGCAGCCATCATATTTCAGGGTACACTAACTATGGCTACACCTTC
CASSHHISGYTNYGYTF
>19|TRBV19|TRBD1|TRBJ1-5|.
TGTGCCAGTAGTACCGGGCAAGGGCAGGGGGTACAACCCGATCAGCCCCAGCATTTT
CASSTGQGQGVQPDQPQHF
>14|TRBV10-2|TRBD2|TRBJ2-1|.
TGCGCCAGCAGTGTCCTAGCGGGAGAACTTGAGCAGTTCTTC
CASSVLAGELEQFF
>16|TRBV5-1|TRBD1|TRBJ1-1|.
TGCGCCAGCAGCCTGGGGACAGGGAGAGGTGGGACTGAAGCTTTCTTT
CASSLGTGRGGTEAFF
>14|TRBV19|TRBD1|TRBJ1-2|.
TGTGCCAGTAGTATCAGGGACAGGGCTTGTGGCTACACCTTC
CASSIRDRACGYTF
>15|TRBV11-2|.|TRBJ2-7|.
TGTGCCAGCAGCTTAGCCCCGGTCCCCGAGTACGAGCAGTACTTC
CASSLAPVPEYEQYF
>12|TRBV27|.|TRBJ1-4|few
TGTGCAGCCGGCAGCGCTAATGAAAAACTGTTTTTT
CAAGSANEKLFF
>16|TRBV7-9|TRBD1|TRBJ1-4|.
TGTGCCAGCAGCTTAGCTAACCCAGGGGGCTATGAAAAACTGTTTTTT
CASSLANPGGYEKLFF
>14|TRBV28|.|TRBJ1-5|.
TGTGCCAGCAGTTTAGGGGCGCCGGGTCAGCCCCAGCATTTT
CASSLGAPGQPQHF
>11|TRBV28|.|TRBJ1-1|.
TGTGCCAGCAGTTTAAGGGGGAACGCTTTCTTT
CASSLRGNAFF
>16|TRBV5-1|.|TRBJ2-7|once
TGCGCCAGCAGCTTGGCGGTTCCGAGGGAGACCTACGAGCAGTACTTC
CASSLAVPRETYEQYF
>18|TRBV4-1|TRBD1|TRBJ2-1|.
TGCGCCAGCAGCCTCCTCTCCGGCCCAGGGGGCGCGTTAAATGAGCAGTTCTTC
CASSLLSGPGGALNEQFF
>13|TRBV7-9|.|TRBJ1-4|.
TGTGCCAGCAGCTTAGGGGGAGGTGAAAAACTGTTTTTT
CASSLGGGEKLFF
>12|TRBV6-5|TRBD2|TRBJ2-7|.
TGTGCCAGCAGTCGGGGGGGGGACGAGCAGTACTTC
CASSRGGDEQYF
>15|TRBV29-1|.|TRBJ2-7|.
TGCAGCGTAGCCCGGACTGGCGAATCTACGGTAGAGCAGTACTTC
CSVARTGESTVEQYF
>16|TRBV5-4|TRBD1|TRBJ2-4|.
TGTGCCAGCGGACCGGACAGACAGGGAGCCAAAAACATTCAGTACTTC
CASGPDRQGAKNIQYF
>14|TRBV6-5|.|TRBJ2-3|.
TGTGCCAGCAGGATCAGTTCAGCGCCAGATACGCAGTATTTT
CASRISSAPDTQYF
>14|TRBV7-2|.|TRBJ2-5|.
TGTGCCAGCAGCTTTAGGGCGGGTGGGGAGACCCAGTACTTC
CASSFRAGGETQYF
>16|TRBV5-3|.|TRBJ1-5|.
TGTGCCAGAAGCTTGGTAGAGGTTTATCGGAATCAGCCCCAGCATTTT
CARSLVEVYRNQPQHF
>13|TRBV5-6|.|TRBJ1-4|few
TGTGCCAGCAGCTGGGGGGTAGATGAAAAACTGTTTTTT
CASSWGVDEKLFF
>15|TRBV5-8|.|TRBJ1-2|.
TGTGCCAGCAGCGTAGACTTTACCCCCAACTATGGCTACACCTTC
CASSVDFTPNYGYTF
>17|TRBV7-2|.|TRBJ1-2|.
TGTGCCAGCAGCTTAATCTGGGGGCGTAGGGGCTTATCTAGCTACACCTTC
CASSLIWGRRGLSSYTF
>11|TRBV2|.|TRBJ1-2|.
TGTGCCAGCAAGCAGGGGCATGGCTACACCTTC
CASKQGHGYTF